One sample yielded the 19 T cell receptor beta chains listed below, sequenced in a study of shared clonotypes between healthy human individuals. Generated by immunoSEQ multiplex PCR, the TCRdb table keeps only in-frame clones and is missing some. Of nearly 2 million clones in the sample, about 95% were seen once. Naive CD8 populations comprised CD45RO-negative cells positively selected for CCR7, excluding terminally differentiated effector memory CD45RA+ cells. The sample consisted of naive CD8+ T cells sorted from blood. The origin of the receptors is a man aged 18 to 30 in good health.

The J gene is TRBJ2-3, the V gene TRBV5-6, with a weak D call TRBD2 (6 bases). V gave up 2 bases and J gave up 5 bases, with 12 bases separating them. This CDR3 spans 14 amino acids. The V gene's germline CDR1 is SGHDT and CDR2 YYEEEE. The CDR3 loop is CASSFGGTRDTQYF. The CDR3 coding sequence is TGTGCCAGCAGCTTCGGCGGGACCCGAGATACGCAGTATTTT.

The chain employs TRBV4-3 and TRBJ2-2; perhaps D is TRBD1 or TRBD2 (6 bases each). CDR3 length: 17 amino acids. The germline gives CDR1 LGHNA, CDR2 YSLEER. Trimming took off 4 bases at V and 0 bases at J, with 15 bases between the two ends. CDR3 loop: CASSPGVPGANTGELFF. DNA of the CDR3: TGCGCCAGCAGCCCAGGGGTCCCGGGGGCGAACACCGGGGAGCTGTTTTTT.

This clone was seen just once. The CDR3 reads CASTRTGGNGYTF. CDR3 sequence (DNA): TGTGCCAGCACCCGGACAGGGGGCAATGGCTACACCTTC. V and J are TRBV6-6 and TRBJ1-2; TRBD1 agrees at 11 bases. V shed 7 bases and J 6 bases; nucleotides not matched to a gene: 4. CDR1 and CDR2 (germline): MNHNY, SVGAGI (reference sequence). The CDR3 loop spans 13 amino acids.

For this clone: This CDR3 is also generated by other DNA sequences in the sample. CDR3 nucleotide sequence: TGTGCCAGCAGACGGGGAGGGGACTACGAGCAGTACTTC. This codes for CASRRGGDYEQYF. The J gene is TRBJ2-7, the V gene TRBV27; 7 bases are a match to TRBD2. Trimming cost V 6 bases and J 3 bases; bases outside gene matches: 5. There are 13 residues in the CDR3. Germline lookup yields CDR1 MNHEY and CDR2 SMNVEV (reference sequence).

V usage is TRBV29-1 and J usage is TRBJ2-7; D possibly uses TRBD1 or TRBD2 (5 bases each). The germline V and J ends were trimmed by 2 bases and 2 bases, with 13 bases remaining between them. Germline lookup yields CDR1 SQVTM and CDR2 ANQGSEA. The CDR3 length is 14 residues. The CDR3 coding sequence is TGCAGCGTTGAATTGGGGGTTGGGGCCTACGAGCAGTACTTC. The encoded protein is CSVELGVGAYEQYF.

As for this clone: The sample carries other DNA sequences with the same CDR3. V and J are TRBV4-2 and TRBJ2-7; 10 nucleotides match TRBD2. The CDR3 loop spans 15 amino acids. CDR1 LGHNA and CDR2 YNFKEQ come from the germline V gene. V lost 1 base and J lost 3; bases outside the gene matches: 3. The CDR3 nucleotides read TGTGCCAGCAGCCAAGGTCTAGCGGGGGTCTACGAGCAGTACTTC. This encodes CASSQGLAGVYEQYF.

The chain employs TRBV7-2 and TRBJ1-2, with 12 positions matching TRBD1. The CDR3 extends over 18 amino acids. Germline CDR1 reads SGHTA; CDR2 reads FQGNSA. The junction had 8 bases not matched to a gene; V was cut back by 0 bases and J by 3 bases. CDR3 protein: CASSLAGGTGGEDYGYTF. The CDR3 nucleotides are TGTGCCAGCAGCTTAGCGGGGGGGACAGGGGGCGAGGACTATGGCTACACCTTC. The variable domain in full, with the rest retrieved from reference TRBV7-2 and TRBJ1-2, is GAGVSQSPSNKVTEKGKDVELRCDPISGHTALYWYRQSLGQGLEFLIYFQGNSAPDKSGLPSDRFSAERTGGSVSTLTIQRTQQEDSAVYLCASSLAGGTGGEDYGYTFGSGTRLTVV.

With respect to this clone: Distinct nucleotide sequences in the sample also encode this CDR3. This chain uses TRBV7-2 with TRBJ1-2; 10 bases line up with TRBD1. Trimming took 4 bases from V and 4 from J; bases not matched to a gene: 3. CDR3 length: 14 amino acids. Looked up from germline, CDR1 is SGHTA and CDR2 is FQGNSA. Here the CDR3 reads CASSWGQGPYGYTF. In DNA, the CDR3 is TGTGCCAGCAGCTGGGGACAGGGGCCCTATGGCTACACCTTC.

The genes are TRBV7-2 and TRBJ2-3; D uncertain. V was cut by 3 bases and J by 5 bases, with 9 bases left in between. Germline-derived CDR1 and CDR2 are SGHTA and FQGNSA. The CDR3 length is 13 residues. The CDR3 loop reads CASSLDNRDTQYF. The CDR3 DNA is TGTGCCAGCAGCTTGGATAACCGAGATACGCAGTATTTT.

DNA of the CDR3: TGTGCCAGCAGTGAAGTCGGAAAACTGTTTTTT. Translation gives CASSEVGKLFF. This rearrangement joins TRBV2 to TRBJ1-4; no firm D call. V was shortened by 1 base and J by 10 bases, with 4 bases between the two germline ends. Germline V gene sequence: CDR1 SNHLY, CDR2 FYNNEI. CDR3 length: 11 amino acids.

The V call is TRBV5-1, the J call TRBJ1-1, with a tentative D call TRBD1 (6 bases). V lost 0 bases, J lost 5 bases, and 26 bases lay in between. The CDR3 spans 19 residues. Germline CDR1 is SGHRS and CDR2 is YFSETQ. CDR3 amino acids: CASSLAGLGGQGGFTEAFF. The CDR3 DNA follows: TGCGCCAGCAGCTTGGCGGGGTTGGGGGGCCAGGGAGGATTTACTGAAGCTTTCTTT.

Comments on this clone: This sample also contains other DNA sequences that code for the same CDR3. This chain uses TRBV5-1 with TRBJ1-1; 7 bases agree with TRBD1. This CDR3 comprises 15 residues. J was trimmed by 1 base and V by 0 bases; bases with no gene match: 3. CDR1 is SGHRS, CDR2 YFSETQ, per germline. CDR3 DNA sequence: TGCGCCAGCAGCTTGGCACAGGGGAGGAACACTGAAGCTTTCTTT. Translating gives CASSLAQGRNTEAFF.

The J gene is TRBJ1-2, the V gene TRBV6-4; weak D call: TRBD1 (5 bases). Trimming pared 8 bases from V and 4 bases from J, leaving 17 bases between. This CDR3 is built from 14 residues. CDR1 MRHNA and CDR2 SNTAGT come from the germline V gene. This CDR3 reads CASSPGLRGYGYTF. CDR3 bases: TGTGCCAGCTCCCCGGGGCTTCGCGGCTATGGCTACACCTTC.

The rearrangement uses TRBV13 and TRBJ1-2; 7 nucleotides match TRBD1. The CDR3 runs to 14 residues. V shed 5 bases, J shed 8 bases, and the junction held 11 bases outside the gene matches. Germline V gene data show CDR1 as PRHDT and CDR2 as FYEKMQ (reference sequence). Here the CDR3 DNA reads TGTGCCAGCAGCCAGCTCGACAGGGAGGAAGGCTACACCTTC. The encoded protein is CASSQLDREEGYTF.

This clone occurred once. This CDR3 is also generated by other DNA sequences in the sample. The chain has TRBV5-4 and TRBJ1-5; no firm D call. Deletions cut 0 bases from V and 7 bases from J, with 8 bases between. Germline V gene data show CDR1 as SGHNT and CDR2 as YYREEE (reference sequence). The CDR3 has 13 residues. The CDR3: CASSLGPGQPQHF. The CDR3 region has the DNA TGTGCCAGCAGCTTGGGCCCGGGGCAGCCCCAGCATTTT.

V gene TRBV28 combines with J gene TRBJ1-2; no firm D call. The ends were cut back, 3 bases at V and 12 bases at J, with 17 bases in the middle. The germline V gene encodes CDR1 MDHEN and CDR2 SYDVKM. The CDR3 sequence is 13 residues long. The CDR3 sequence: CASSFSLGWEDTF. The CDR3 nucleotides are TGTGCCAGCAGTTTCTCCCTGGGGTGGGAAGACACCTTC.

This sequence joins TRBV15 and TRBJ2-5; no definite D call. V lost 5 bases, J lost 5 bases, and 21 bases lay in between. Germline V lookup: CDR1 LNHNV, CDR2 YYDKDF (reference sequence). This CDR3 has 16 amino acids. The CDR3 nucleotides are TGTGCCACCAGCGGTCTAGGCAGCATGGTGGGGGAGACCCAGTACTTC. It codes for CATSGLGSMVGETQYF.

This chain connects TRBV27 to TRBJ2-7; D may match TRBD1 or TRBD2 (5 bases each). CDR1 and CDR2 (germline): MNHEY, SMNVEV (reference sequence). This CDR3 has 15 amino acids. Trimming removed 3 bases from V and 3 bases from J, with 15 bases in between. CDR3 sequence (DNA): TGTGCCAGCAGTTTCTCGGGGCGAACATACTACGAGCAGTACTTC. As protein: CASSFSGRTYYEQYF.

The chain uses TRBV12-5 and TRBJ2-3, with 7 bases identical to TRBD1. From germline, CDR1 is LGHNT and CDR2 FRNRAP. The CDR3 has 15 residues. V lost 7 bases, J lost 1 base, and 8 bases stayed unmatched. CDR3 sequence reads: CASANPGQGTDTQYF. As DNA, the CDR3 is TGTGCTAGTGCCAACCCCGGACAGGGCACAGATACGCAGTATTTT.